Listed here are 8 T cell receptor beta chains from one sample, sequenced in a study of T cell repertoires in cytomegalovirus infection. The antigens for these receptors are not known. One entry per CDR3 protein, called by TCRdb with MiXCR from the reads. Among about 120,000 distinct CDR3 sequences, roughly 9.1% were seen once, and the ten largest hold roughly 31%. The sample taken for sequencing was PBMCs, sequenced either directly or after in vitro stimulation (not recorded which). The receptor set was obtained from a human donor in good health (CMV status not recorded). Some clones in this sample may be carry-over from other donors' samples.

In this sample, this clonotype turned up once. CDR3 loop: CASMARNTDTQYF. CDR3 nucleotides: TGTGCCAGTATGGCCAGAAACACAGATACGCAGTATTTT. The chain links TRBV19 to TRBJ2-3; D remains unclear. Germline V gene data show CDR1 as LNHDA and CDR2 as SQIVND (reference sequence). The CDR3 has 13 amino acids. V lost 7 bases and J lost 2, with 10 bases in between.

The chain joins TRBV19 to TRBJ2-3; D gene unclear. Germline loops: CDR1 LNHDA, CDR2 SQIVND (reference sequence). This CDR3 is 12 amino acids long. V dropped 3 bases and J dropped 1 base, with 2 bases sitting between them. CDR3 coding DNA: TGTGCCAGTAGTATCGGCACAGATACGCAGTATTTT. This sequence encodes CASSIGTDTQYF.

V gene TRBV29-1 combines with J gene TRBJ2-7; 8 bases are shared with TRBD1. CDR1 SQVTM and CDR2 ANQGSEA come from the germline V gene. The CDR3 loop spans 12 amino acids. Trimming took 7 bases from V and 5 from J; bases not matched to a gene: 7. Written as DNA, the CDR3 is TGCAGCGCCAGGACAGGGAAGGACGAGCAGTACTTC. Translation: CSARTGKDEQYF.

CDR3: CASSQLAGGLSYEQYF. The CDR3 coding sequence is TGTGCCAGCAGCCAACTAGCGGGAGGACTCTCCTACGAGCAGTACTTC. J is TRBJ2-7 and V is TRBV7-6; 12 nucleotides line up with TRBD2. There are 16 residues in the CDR3. After removal of 5 bases from V and 0 bases from J, the junction contained 5 bases not matched to a gene. The germline V gene encodes CDR1 SGHVS and CDR2 FNYEAQ.

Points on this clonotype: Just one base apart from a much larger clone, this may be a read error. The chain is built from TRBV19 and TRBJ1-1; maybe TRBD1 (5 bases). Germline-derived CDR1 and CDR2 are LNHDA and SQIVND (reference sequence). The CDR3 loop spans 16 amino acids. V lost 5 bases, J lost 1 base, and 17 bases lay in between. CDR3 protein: CASSPTTPGRNTEAFF. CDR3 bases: TGTGCCAGTAGTCCTACAACCCCAGGGAGGAACACTGAAGCTTTCTTT.

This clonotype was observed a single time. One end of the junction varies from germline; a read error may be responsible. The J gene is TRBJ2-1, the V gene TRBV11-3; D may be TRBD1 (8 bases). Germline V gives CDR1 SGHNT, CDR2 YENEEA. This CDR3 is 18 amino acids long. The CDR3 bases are TGTGCCAGCAGCTTGGAACAGGGGGGGTCGGGGACCTACAATGGGCAGTTCTTC. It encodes CASSLEQGGSGTYNGQFF.

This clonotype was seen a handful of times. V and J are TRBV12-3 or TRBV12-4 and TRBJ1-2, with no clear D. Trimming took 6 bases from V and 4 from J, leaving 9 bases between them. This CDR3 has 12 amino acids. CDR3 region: CASRNVAYGYTF. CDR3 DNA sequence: TGTGCCAGCAGGAACGTGGCCTATGGCTACACCTTC.

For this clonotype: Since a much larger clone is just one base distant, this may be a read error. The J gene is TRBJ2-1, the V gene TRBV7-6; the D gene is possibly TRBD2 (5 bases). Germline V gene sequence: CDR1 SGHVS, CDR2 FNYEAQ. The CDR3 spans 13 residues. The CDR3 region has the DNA TGTGCCAGCAGCCAGCGGATTGGCAATGAGCCGTTCTTC. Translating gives CASSQRIGNEPFF. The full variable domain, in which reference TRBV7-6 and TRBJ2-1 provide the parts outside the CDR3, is GAGVSQSPRYKVTKRGQDVALRCDPISGHVSLYWYRQALGQGPEFLTYFNYEAQQDKSGLPNDRFSAERPEGSISTLTIQRTEQRDSAMYRCASSQRIGNEPFFGPGTRLTVL.